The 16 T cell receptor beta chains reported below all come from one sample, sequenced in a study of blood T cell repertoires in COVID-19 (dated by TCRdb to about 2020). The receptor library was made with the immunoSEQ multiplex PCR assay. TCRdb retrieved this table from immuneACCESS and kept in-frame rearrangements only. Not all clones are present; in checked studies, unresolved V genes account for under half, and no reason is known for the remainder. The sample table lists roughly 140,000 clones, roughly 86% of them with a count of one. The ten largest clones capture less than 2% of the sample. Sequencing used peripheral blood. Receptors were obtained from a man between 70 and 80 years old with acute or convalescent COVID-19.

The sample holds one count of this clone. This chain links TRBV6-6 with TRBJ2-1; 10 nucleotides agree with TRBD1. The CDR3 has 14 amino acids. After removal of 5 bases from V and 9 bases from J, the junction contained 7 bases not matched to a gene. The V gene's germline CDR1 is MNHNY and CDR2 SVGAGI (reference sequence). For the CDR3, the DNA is TGTGCCAGCAGTCGACAGGGGGCGTTAGGTGAGCAGTTCTTC. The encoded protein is CASSRQGALGEQFF.

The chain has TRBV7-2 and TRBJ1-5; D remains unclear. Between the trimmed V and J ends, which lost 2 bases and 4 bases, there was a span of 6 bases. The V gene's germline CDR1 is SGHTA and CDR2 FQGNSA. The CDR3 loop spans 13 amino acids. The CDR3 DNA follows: TGTGCCAGCAGCTTACCGGGGAATCAGCCCCAGCATTTT. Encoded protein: CASSLPGNQPQHF.

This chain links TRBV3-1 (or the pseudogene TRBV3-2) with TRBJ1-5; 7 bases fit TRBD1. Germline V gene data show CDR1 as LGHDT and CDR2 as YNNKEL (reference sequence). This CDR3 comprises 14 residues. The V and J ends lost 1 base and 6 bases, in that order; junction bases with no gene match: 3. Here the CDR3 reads CASSQGGGGQPQHF. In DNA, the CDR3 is TGTGCCAGCAGCCAAGGAGGGGGCGGTCAGCCCCAGCATTTT.

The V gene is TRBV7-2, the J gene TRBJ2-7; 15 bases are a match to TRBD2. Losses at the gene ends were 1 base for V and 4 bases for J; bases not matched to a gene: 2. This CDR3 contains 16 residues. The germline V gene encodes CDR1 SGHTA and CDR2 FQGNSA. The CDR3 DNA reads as TGTGCCAGCAGCTTAGGGACTAGCGGGAGGGTATACGAGCAGTACTTC. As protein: CASSLGTSGRVYEQYF.

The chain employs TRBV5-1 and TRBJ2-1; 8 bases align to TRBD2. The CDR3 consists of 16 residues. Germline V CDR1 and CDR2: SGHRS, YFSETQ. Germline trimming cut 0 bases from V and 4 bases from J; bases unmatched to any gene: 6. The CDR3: CASSLALGGGYNEQFF. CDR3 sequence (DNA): TGCGCCAGCAGCTTGGCCCTCGGGGGGGGTTACAATGAGCAGTTCTTC.

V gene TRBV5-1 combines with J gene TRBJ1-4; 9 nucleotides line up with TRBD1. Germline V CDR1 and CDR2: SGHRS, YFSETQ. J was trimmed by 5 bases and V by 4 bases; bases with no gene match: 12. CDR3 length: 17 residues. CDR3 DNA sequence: TGCGCCAGCAGCCCGAGGGGACAGGGTTGGGGAAATGAAAAACTGTTTTTT. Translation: CASSPRGQGWGNEKLFF. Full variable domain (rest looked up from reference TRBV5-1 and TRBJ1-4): KAGVTQTPRYLIKTRGQQVTLSCSPISGHRSVSWYQQTPGQGLQFLFEYFSETQRNKGNFPGRFSGRQFSNSRSEMNVSTLELGDSALYLCASSPRGQGWGNEKLFFGSGTQLSVL.

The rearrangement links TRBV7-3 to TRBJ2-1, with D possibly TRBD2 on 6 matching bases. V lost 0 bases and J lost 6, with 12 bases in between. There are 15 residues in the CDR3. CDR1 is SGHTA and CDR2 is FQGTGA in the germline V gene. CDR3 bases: TGTGCCAGCAGCTTAACGCATAACGGGGGCAATGAGCAGTTCTTC. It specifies CASSLTHNGGNEQFF.

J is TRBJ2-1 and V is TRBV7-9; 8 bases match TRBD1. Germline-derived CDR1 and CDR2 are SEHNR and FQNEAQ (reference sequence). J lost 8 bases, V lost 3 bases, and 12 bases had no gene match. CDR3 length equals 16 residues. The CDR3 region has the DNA TGTGCCAGCAGCTTCTACGTTAGGACAGGGTGGGATGAGCAGTTCTTC. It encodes CASSFYVRTGWDEQFF.

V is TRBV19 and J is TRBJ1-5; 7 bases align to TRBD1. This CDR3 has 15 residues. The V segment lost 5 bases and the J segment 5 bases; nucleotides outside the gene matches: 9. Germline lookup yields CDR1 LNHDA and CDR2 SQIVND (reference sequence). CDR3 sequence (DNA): TGTGCCAGTAGTGGAACCCGGGACAGCTATCAGCCCCAGCATTTT. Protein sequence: CASSGTRDSYQPQHF.

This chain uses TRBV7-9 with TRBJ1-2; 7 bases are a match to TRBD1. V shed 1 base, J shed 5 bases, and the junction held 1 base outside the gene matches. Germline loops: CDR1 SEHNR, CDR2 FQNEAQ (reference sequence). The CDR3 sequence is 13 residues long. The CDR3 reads CASSLGDRYGYTF. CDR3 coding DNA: TGTGCCAGCAGCTTAGGGGACAGATATGGCTACACCTTC.

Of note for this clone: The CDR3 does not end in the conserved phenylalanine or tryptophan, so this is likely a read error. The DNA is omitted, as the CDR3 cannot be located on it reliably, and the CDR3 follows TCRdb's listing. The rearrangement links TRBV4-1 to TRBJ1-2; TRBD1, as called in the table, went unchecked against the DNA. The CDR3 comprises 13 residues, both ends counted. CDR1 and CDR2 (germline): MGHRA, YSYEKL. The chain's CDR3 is CASSQDGTGRWGV.

The chain's CDR3 is CASRQGQGGTSNSPLHF. The CDR3 nucleotides are TGCGCCAGCAGGCAAGGACAGGGTGGCACATCCAATTCACCCCTCCACTTT. This rearrangement joins TRBV5-1 to TRBJ1-6, with TRBD1 matching over 8 bases. This CDR3 has 17 residues. CDR1 and CDR2 (germline): SGHRS, YFSETQ. J lost 7 bases, V lost 5 bases, and 14 bases had no gene match.

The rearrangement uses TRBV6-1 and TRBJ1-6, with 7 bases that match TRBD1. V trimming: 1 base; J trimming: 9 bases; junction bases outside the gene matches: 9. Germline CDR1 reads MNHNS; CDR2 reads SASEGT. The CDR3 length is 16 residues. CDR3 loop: CASSEVGGGGGSPLHF. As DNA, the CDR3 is TGTGCCAGCAGTGAAGTCGGAGGGGGCGGCGGTTCACCCCTCCACTTT.

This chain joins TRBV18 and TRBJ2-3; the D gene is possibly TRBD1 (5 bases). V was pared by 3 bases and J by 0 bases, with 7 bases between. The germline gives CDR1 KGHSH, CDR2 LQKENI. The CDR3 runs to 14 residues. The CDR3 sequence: CASSPGASTDTQYF. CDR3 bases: TGTGCCAGCTCACCTGGGGCAAGCACAGATACGCAGTATTTT.

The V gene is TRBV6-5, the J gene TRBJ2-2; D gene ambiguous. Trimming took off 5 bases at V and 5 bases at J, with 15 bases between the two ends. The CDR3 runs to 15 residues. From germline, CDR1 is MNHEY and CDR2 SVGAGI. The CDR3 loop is CASSPPSSVTGELFF. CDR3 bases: TGTGCCAGCAGTCCACCGTCCAGCGTGACCGGGGAGCTGTTTTTT.

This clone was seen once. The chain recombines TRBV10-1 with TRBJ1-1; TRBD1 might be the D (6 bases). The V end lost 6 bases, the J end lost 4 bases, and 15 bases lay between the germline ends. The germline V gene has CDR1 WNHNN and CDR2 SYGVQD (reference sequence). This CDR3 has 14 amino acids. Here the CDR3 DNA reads TGCGCCAGCAGCGCTCAGGGGATGGGCACTGAAGCTTTCTTT. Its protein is CASSAQGMGTEAFF.